This T cell receptor (beta chain) was recorded in a study of cytomegalovirus exposure and HLA in healthy donors. The CDR3 consists of 12 residues. This PCR relied on a set of 60 Vbeta primers and 13 Jbeta primers. Sequencing was performed with immunoSEQ multiplex PCR; in TCRdb, only in-frame clones are kept and a portion is missing. The repertoire includes roughly 100,000 clones, 75% to 85% of them detected once, and less than 2% sits in the top ten. The receptor was derived from a man in his fifties in good health and CMV-seronegative. The sequenced sample consisted of PBMCs. V and J are TRBV21-1 and TRBJ1-4; the table calls TRBD1, which could not be checked here. TRBV21-1 is shown as a pseudogene. As DNA, the CDR3 is TGTGCCAGCAGCAAAGAGGGACAGAGCTCGTTTTTT. Encoded protein: CASSKEGQSSFF.